This TCR beta chain comes out of a study of T cell changes during pregnancy in multiple sclerosis. The data were produced by immunoSEQ multiplex PCR, yet TCRdb's version contains in-frame clones alone and is incomplete. The repertoire consists of some 73,000 clones, with about 92% occurring once and the leading ten covering less than 3.5%. Germline values: CDR1 LGHNA, CDR2 YSLEER. The V and J ends lost 1 base and 0 bases, in that order; junction bases with no gene match: 2. The CDR3 extends over 15 amino acids. This TCR was recovered from a female donor in good health, enrolled as a control in a pregnancy study. Sequenced material: peripheral blood, taken in the third trimester of pregnancy. The gene calls are TRBV4-3 and TRBJ2-7; 8 nucleotides align to TRBD1. CDR3 in amino acids: CASSQAGTGSYEQYF. The CDR3 DNA reads as TGCGCCAGCAGCCAAGCCGGGACAGGCTCCTACGAGCAGTACTTC.